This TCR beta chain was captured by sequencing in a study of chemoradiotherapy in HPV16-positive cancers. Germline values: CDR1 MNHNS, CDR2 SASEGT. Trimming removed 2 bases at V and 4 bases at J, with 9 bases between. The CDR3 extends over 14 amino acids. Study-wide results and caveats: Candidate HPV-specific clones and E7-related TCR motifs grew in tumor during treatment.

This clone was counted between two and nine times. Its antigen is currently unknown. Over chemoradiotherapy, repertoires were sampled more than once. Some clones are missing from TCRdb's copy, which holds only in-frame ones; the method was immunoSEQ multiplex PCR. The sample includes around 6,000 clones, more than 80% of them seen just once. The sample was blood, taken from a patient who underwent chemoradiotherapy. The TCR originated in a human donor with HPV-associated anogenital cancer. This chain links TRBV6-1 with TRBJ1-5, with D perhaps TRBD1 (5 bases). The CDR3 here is CASSERGRNQPQHF. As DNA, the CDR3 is TGTGCCAGCAGTGAAAGGGGACGGAATCAGCCCCAGCATTTT.